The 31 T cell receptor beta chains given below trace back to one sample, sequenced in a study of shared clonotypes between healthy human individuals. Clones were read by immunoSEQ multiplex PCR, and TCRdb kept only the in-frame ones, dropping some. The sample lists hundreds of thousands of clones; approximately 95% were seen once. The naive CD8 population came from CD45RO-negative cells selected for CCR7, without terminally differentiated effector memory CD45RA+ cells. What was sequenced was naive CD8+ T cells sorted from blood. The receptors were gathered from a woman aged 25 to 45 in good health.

For the CDR3, the DNA is TGCAGCGTTGACTGGACGCCGGCCGTTGAGCAGTTCTTC. Its protein product is CSVDWTPAVEQFF. The chain carries TRBV29-1 and TRBJ2-1; the D is unclear. The germline V gene has CDR1 SQVTM and CDR2 ANQGSEA. Trimming removed 3 bases from V and 9 bases from J, with 15 bases in between. The CDR3 runs 13 residues.

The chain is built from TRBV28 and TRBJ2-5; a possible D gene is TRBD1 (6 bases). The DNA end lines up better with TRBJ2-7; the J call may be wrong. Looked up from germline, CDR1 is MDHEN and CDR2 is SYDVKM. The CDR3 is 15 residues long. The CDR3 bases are TGTGCCAGCAGTTTCCCGCAGGGGCGACGATACGAGCAGTACTTC. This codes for CASSFPQGRRYEQYF.

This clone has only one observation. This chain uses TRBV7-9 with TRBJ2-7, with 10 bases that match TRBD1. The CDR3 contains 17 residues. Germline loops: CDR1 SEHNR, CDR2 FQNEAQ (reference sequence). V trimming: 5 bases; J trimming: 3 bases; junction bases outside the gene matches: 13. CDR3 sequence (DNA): TGTGCCAGCAGCCTAGGACAGGGGGGGGCTAGCGGCTACGAGCAGTACTTC. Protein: CASSLGQGGASGYEQYF.

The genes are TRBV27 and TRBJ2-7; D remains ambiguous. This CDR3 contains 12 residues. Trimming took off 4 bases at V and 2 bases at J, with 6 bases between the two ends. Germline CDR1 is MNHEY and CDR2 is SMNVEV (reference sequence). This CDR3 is CASSSLPYEQYF. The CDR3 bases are TGTGCCAGCAGTTCCCTCCCCTACGAGCAGTACTTC.

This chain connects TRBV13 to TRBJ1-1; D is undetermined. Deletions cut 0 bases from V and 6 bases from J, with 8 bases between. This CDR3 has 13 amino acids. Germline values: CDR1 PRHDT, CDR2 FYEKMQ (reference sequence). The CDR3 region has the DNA TGTGCCAGCAGCTTAGGGCGGGAAGCTGAAGCTTTCTTT. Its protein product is CASSLGREAEAFF.

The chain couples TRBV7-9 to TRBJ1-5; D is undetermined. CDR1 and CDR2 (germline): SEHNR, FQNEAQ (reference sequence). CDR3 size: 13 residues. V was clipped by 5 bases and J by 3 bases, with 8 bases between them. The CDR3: CASSPTLNQPQHF. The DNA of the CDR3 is TGTGCCAGCAGCCCAACCCTCAATCAGCCCCAGCATTTT.

CDR3: CASGYNEQFF. In DNA form, the CDR3 reads TGTGCCAGTGGGTACAATGAGCAGTTCTTC. V gene TRBV9 combines with J gene TRBJ2-1; D unresolved. Germline V lookup: CDR1 SGDLS, CDR2 YYNGEE. Trimming took 8 bases from V and 4 from J, leaving 4 bases between them. This CDR3 is built from 10 residues. The full variable domain, its missing parts supplied by reference TRBV9 and TRBJ2-1, is DSGVTQTPKHLITATGQRVTLRCSPRSGDLSVYWYQQSLDQGLQFLIQYYNGEERAKGNILERFSAQQFPDLHSELNLSSLELGDSALYFCASGYNEQFFGPGTRLTVL.

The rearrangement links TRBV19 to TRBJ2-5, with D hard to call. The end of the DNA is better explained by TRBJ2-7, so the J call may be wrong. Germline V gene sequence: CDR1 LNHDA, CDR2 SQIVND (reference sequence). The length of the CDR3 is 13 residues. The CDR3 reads CASSTQFGDEQYF. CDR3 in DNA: TGTGCCAGTAGTACTCAGTTTGGGGACGAGCAGTACTTC.

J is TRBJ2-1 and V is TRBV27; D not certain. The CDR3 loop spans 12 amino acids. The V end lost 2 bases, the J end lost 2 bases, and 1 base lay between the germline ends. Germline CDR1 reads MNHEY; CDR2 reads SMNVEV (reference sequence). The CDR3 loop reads CASSLPYNEQFF. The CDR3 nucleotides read TGTGCCAGCAGTTTACCCTACAATGAGCAGTTCTTC.

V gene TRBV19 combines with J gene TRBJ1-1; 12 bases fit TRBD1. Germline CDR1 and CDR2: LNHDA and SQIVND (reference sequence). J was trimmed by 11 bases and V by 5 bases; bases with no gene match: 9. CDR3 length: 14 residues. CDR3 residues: CASSSGTGGFEAFF. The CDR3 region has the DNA TGTGCCAGTAGTTCCGGGACAGGGGGCTTTGAGGCTTTCTTT.

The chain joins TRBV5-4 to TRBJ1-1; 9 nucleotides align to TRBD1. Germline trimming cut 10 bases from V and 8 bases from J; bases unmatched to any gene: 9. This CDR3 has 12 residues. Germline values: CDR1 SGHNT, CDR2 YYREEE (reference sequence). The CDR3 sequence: CAVIGQGTEAFF. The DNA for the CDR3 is TGTGCCGTGATCGGACAGGGGACCGAAGCTTTCTTT.

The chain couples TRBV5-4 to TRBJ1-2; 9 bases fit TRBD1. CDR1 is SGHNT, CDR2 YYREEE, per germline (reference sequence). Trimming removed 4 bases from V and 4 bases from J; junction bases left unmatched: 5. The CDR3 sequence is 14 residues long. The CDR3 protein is CASSGGQGGYGYTF. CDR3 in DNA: TGTGCCAGCAGCGGGGGACAGGGAGGCTATGGCTACACCTTC.

The CDR3 spells CASSEERQYNEQFF. CDR3 nucleotides: TGTGCCAGCAGTGAAGAAAGGCAGTACAATGAGCAGTTCTTC. The chain uses TRBV6-1 and TRBJ2-1, with D unclear. Trimming left V 1 base short and J 4 bases short, with 8 bases between. The CDR3 extends over 14 amino acids. Germline-derived CDR1 and CDR2 are MNHNS and SASEGT.

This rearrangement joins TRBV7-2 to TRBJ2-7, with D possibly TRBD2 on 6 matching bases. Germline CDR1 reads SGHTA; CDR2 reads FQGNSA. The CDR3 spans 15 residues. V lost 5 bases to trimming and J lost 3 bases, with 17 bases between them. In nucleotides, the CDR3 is TGTGCCAGCAGCGCTTCATTAACTAGCCTCTACGAGCAGTACTTC. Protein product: CASSASLTSLYEQYF.

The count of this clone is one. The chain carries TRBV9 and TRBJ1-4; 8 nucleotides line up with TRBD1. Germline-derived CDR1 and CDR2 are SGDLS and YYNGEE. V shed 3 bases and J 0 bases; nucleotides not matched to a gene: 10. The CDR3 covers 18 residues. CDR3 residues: CASSGRTGTFATNEKLFF. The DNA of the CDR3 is TGTGCCAGCAGCGGACGGACAGGGACATTTGCAACTAATGAAAAACTGTTTTTT.

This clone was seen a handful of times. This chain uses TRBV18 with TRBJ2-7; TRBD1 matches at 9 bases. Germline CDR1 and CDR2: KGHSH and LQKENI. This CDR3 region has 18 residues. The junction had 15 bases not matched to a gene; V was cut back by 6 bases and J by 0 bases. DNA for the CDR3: TGTGCCAGCTCCAACAGGGGGCCCGGGCGGGGAGACTCCTACGAGCAGTACTTC. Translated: CASSNRGPGRGDSYEQYF.

CDR3 amino acids: CASRGSRGLGANVLTF. The DNA of the CDR3 is TGTGCCAGCAGGGGATCAAGGGGACTCGGGGCCAACGTCCTGACTTTC. The chain is built from TRBV2 and TRBJ2-6; D may be TRBD2 (6 bases). Germline assignment: CDR1 SNHLY and CDR2 FYNNEI. This CDR3 spans 16 amino acids. V lost 6 bases and J lost 4, with 16 bases in between.

The CDR3 DNA reads as TGTGCCAGCAGCTCAGGGCCGACAGGAGTAACCTACGAGCAGTACTTC. As protein: CASSSGPTGVTYEQYF. V and J are TRBV7-9 and TRBJ2-7; D is perhaps TRBD1 (6 bases). CDR1 and CDR2 (germline): SEHNR, FQNEAQ (reference sequence). The CDR3 totals 16 residues. The V end lost 4 bases, the J end lost 2 bases, and 18 bases lay between the germline ends.

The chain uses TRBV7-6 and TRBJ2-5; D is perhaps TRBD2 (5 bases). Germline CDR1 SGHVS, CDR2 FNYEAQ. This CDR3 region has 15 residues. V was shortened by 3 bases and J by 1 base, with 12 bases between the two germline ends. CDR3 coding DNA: TGTGCCAGCAGCTTCTTTATAGGAGGCCAAGAGACCCAGTACTTC. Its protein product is CASSFFIGGQETQYF.

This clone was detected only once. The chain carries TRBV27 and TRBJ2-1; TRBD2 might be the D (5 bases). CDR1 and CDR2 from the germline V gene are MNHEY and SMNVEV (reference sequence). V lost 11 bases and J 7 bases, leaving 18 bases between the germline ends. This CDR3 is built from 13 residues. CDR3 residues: CAAAGPFMNEQFF. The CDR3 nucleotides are TGTGCCGCGGCGGGCCCGTTCATGAATGAGCAGTTCTTC.

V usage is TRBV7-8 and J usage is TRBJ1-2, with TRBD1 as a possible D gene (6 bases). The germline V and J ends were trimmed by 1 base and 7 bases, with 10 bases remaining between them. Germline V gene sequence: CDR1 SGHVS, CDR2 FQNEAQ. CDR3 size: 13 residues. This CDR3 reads CASSLGGLGGYTF. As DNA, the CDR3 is TGTGCCAGCAGCTTAGGGGGGCTTGGTGGCTACACCTTC.

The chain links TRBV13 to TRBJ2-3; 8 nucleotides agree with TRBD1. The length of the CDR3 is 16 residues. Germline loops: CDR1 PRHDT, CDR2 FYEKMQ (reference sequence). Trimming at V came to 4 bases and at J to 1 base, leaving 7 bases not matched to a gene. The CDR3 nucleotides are TGTGCCAGCAGCTCGGATGGGACAGGCGGCACAGATACGCAGTATTTT. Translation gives CASSSDGTGGTDTQYF.

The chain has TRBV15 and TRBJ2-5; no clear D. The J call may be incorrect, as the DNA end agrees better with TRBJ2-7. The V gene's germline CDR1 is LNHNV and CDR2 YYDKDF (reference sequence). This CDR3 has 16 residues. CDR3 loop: CATSRDTEQIAYEQYF. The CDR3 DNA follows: TGTGCCACCAGCAGAGATACCGAACAGATTGCCTACGAGCAGTACTTC.

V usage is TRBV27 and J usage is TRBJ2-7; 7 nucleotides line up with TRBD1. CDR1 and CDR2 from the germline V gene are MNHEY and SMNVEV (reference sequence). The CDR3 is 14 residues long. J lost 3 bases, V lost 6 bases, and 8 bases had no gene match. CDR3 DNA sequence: TGTGCCAGCAGAATCGGGACAGCCTACTACGAGCAGTACTTC. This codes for CASRIGTAYYEQYF.

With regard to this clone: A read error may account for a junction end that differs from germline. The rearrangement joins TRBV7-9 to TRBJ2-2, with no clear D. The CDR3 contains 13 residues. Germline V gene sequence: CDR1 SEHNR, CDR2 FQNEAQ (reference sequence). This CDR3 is CANSPSNTGELFF. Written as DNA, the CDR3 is TGTGCCAACAGCCCCTCTAACACCGGGGAGCTGTTTTTT.

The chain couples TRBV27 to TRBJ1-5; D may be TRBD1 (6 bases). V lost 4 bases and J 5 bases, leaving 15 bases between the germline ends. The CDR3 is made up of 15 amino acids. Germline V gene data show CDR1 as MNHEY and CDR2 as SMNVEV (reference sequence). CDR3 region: CASSSGSGTYQPQHF. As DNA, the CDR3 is TGTGCCAGCAGTTCGGGTAGTGGGACATATCAGCCCCAGCATTTT.

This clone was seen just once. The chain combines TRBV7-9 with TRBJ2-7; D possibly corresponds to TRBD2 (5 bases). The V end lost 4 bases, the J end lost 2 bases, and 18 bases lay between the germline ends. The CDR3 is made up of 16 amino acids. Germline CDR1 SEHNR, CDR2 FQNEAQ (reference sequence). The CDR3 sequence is CASSSDGLPLAYEQYF. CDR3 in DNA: TGTGCCAGCAGCTCAGACGGACTGCCTTTGGCCTACGAGCAGTACTTC.

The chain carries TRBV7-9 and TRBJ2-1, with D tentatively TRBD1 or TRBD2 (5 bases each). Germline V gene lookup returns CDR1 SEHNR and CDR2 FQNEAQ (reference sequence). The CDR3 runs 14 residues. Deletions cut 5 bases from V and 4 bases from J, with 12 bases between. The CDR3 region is CASSGRDEYNEQFF. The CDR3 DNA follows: TGTGCCAGCAGCGGACGGGACGAGTACAATGAGCAGTTCTTC.

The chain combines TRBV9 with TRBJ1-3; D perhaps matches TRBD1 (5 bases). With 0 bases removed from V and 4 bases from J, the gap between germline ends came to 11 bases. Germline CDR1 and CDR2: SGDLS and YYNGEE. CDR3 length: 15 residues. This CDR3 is CASSVGGSAGNTIYF. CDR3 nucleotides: TGTGCCAGCAGCGTAGGGGGCAGTGCGGGAAACACCATATATTTT.

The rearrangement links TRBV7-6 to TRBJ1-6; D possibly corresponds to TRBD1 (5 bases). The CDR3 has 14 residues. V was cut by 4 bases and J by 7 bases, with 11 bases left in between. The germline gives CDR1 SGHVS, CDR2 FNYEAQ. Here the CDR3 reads CASSYGAVNSPLHF. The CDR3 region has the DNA TGTGCCAGCAGCTACGGGGCAGTAAATTCACCCCTCCACTTT.

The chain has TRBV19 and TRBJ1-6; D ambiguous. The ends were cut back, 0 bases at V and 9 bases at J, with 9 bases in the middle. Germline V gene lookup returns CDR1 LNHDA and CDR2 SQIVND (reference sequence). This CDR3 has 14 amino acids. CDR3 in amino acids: CASSIDIETSPLHF. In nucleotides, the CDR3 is TGTGCCAGTAGTATAGATATCGAAACTTCACCCCTCCACTTT.